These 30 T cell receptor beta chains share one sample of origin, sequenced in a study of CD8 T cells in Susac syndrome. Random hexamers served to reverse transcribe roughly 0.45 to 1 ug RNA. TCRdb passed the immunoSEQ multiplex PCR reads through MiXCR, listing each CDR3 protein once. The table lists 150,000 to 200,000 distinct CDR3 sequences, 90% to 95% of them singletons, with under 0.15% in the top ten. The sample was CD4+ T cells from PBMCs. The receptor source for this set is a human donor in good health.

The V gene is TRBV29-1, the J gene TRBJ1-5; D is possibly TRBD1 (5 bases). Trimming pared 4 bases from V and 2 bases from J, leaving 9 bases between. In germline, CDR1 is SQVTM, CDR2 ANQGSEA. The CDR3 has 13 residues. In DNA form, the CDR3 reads TGCAGCGTTGTATTACAGGGCAATCAGCCCCAGCATTTT. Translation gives CSVVLQGNQPQHF.

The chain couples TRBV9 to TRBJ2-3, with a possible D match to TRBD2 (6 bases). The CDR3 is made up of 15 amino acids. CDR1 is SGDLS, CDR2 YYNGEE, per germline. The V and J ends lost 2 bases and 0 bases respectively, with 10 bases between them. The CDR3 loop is CASSVTGTSTDTQYF. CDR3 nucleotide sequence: TGTGCCAGCAGCGTCACCGGGACTAGCACAGATACGCAGTATTTT.

CDR3 amino acids: CSAMDPWGQSYEQYF. In DNA form, the CDR3 reads TGCAGTGCCATGGACCCTTGGGGACAGTCCTACGAGCAGTACTTC. The chain has TRBV20-1 and TRBJ2-7; 7 bases are a match to TRBD1. CDR3 length: 15 residues. Losses at the gene ends were 6 bases for V and 1 base for J; bases not matched to a gene: 12. Per the germline V gene, CDR1 is DFQATT and CDR2 is SNEGSKA (reference sequence).

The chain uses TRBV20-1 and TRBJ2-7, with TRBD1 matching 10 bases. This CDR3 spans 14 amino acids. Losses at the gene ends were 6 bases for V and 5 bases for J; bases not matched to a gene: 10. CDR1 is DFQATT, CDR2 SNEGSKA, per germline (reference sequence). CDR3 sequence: CSAKRQGALNEQYF. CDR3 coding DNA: TGCAGTGCAAAGCGACAGGGGGCATTGAACGAGCAGTACTTC.

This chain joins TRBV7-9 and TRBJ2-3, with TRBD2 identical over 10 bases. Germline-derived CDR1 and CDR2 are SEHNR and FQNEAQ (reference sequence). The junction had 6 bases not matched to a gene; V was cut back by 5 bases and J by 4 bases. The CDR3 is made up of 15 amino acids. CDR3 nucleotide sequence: TGTGCCAGCAGCCAAGCCGGGACTAGCGCAGATACGCAGTATTTT. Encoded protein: CASSQAGTSADTQYF.

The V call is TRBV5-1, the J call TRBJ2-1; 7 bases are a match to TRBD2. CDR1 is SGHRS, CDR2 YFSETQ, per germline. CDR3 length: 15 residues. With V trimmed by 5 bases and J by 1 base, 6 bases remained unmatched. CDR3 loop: CASRPSGGSYNEQFF. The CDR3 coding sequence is TGCGCCAGCAGACCATCGGGGGGATCCTACAATGAGCAGTTCTTC.

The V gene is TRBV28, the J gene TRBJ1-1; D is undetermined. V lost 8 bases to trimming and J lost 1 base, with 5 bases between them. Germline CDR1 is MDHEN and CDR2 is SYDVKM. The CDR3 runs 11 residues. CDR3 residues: CASYRNTEAFF. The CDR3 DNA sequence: TGTGCCAGCTACAGGAACACTGAAGCTTTCTTT.

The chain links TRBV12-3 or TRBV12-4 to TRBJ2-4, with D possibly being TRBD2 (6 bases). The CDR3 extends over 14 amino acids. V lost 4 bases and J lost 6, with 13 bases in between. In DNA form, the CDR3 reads TGTGCCAGCAGTTCACCGGGAGTCATAAACATTCAGTACTTC. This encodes CASSSPGVINIQYF.

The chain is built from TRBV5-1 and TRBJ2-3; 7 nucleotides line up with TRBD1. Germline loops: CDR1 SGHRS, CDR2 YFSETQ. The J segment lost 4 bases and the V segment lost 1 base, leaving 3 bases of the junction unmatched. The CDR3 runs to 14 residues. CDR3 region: CASSLTGAADTQYF. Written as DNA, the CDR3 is TGCGCCAGCAGCTTGACAGGGGCGGCAGATACGCAGTATTTT.

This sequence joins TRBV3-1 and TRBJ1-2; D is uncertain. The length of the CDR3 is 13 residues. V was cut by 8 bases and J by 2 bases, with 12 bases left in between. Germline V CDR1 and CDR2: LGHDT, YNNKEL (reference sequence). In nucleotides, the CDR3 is TGTGCCAGCTCCCAGGTGGGGAACTATGGCTACACCTTC. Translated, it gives CASSQVGNYGYTF.

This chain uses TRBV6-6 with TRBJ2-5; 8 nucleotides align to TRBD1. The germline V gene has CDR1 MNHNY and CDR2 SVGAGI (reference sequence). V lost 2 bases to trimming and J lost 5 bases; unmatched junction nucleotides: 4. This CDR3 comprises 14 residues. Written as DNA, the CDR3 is TGTGCCAGCAGTTACGGCAGGGGGCAGGAGACCCAGTACTTC. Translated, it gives CASSYGRGQETQYF.

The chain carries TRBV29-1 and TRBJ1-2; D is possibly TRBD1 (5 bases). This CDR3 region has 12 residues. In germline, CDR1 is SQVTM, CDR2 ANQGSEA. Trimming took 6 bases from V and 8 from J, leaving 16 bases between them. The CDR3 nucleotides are TGCAGCGTCGGGACCCAACGAGGAGGCTACACCTTC. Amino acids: CSVGTQRGGYTF.

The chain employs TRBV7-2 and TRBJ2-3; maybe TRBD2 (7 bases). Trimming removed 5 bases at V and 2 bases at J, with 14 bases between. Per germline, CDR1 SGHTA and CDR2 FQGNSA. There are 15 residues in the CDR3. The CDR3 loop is CASSPRGGATDTQYF. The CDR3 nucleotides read TGTGCCAGCAGCCCGAGGGGGGGGGCCACAGATACGCAGTATTTT.

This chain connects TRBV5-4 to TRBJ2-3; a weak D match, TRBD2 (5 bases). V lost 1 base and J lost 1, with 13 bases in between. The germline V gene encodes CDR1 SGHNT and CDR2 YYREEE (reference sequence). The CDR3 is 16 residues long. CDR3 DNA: TGTGCCAGCAGCTTGTGGTCGGGGTCGGGCACAGATACGCAGTATTTT. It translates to CASSLWSGSGTDTQYF. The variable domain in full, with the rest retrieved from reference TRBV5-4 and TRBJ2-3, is ETGVTQSPTHLIKTRGQQVTLRCSSQSGHNTVSWYQQALGQGPQFIFQYYREEENGRGNFPPRFSGLQFPNYSSELNVNALELDDSALYLCASSLWSGSGTDTQYFGPGTRLTVL.

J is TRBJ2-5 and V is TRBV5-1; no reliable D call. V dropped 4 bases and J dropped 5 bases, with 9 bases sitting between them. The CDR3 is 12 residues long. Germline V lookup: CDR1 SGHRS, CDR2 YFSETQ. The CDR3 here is CASSPNSETQYF. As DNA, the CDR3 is TGCGCCAGCAGCCCCAATTCGGAGACCCAGTACTTC.

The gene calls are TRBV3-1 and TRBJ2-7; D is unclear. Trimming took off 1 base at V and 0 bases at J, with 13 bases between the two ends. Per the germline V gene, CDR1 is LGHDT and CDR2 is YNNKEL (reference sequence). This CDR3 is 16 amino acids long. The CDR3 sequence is CASSQGELLSSYEQYF. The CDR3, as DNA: TGTGCCAGCAGCCAAGGTGAACTCCTGAGCTCCTACGAGCAGTACTTC.

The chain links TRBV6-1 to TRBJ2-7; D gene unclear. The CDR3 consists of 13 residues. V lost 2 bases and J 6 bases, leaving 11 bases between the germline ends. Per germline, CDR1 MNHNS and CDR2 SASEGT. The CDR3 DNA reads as TGTGCCAGCAGTGAATTTGTTGATGCCGAGCAGTACTTC. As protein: CASSEFVDAEQYF.

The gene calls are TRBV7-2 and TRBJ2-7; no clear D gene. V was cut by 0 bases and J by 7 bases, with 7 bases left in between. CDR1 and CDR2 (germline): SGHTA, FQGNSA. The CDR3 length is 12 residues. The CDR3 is CASSLAEMEQYF. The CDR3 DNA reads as TGTGCCAGCAGCTTAGCGGAGATGGAGCAGTACTTC.

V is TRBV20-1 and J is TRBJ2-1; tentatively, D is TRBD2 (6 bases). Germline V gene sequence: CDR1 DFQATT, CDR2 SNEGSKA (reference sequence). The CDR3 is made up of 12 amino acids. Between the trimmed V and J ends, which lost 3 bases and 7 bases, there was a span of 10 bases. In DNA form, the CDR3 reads TGCAGTGCTAGCGGGGGAAGGAATGAGCAGTTCTTC. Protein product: CSASGGRNEQFF.

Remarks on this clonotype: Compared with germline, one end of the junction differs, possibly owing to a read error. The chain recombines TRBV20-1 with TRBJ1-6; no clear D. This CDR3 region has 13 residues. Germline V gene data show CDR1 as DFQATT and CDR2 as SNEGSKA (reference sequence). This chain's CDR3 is CSAQGPTDSPLHF. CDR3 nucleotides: TGCAGTGCGCAAGGGCCCACGGATTCGCCCCTCCACTTT.

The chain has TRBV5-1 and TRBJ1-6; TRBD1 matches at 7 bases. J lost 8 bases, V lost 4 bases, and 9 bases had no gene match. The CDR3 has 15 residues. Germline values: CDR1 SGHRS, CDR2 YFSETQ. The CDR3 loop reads CASSQRQGHDSPLHF. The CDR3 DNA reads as TGCGCCAGCAGCCAACGACAGGGCCATGATTCACCCCTCCACTTT.

Here the CDR3 reads CASSWSESYEQYF. The CDR3 nucleotides read TGTGCCAGCAGCTGGTCAGAGTCCTACGAGCAGTACTTC. The rearrangement uses TRBV7-2 and TRBJ2-7; D unresolved. The germline gives CDR1 SGHTA, CDR2 FQGNSA. This CDR3 is 13 amino acids long. V gave up 4 bases and J gave up 1 base, with 8 bases separating them.

The CDR3 DNA sequence: TGTGCCAGCAGCCAAGAACGGGACACTGAAGCTTTCTTT. Protein product: CASSQERDTEAFF. The V and J genes are TRBV14 and TRBJ1-1; D gene unclear. Per germline, CDR1 SGHDN and CDR2 FVKESK. The CDR3 loop spans 13 amino acids. V dropped 0 bases and J dropped 3 bases, with 5 bases sitting between them.

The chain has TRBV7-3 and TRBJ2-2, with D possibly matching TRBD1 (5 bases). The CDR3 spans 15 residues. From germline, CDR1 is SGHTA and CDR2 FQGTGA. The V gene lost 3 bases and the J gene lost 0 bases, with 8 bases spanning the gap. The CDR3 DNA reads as TGTGCCAGCAGCTTGGGGCTAGCGAACACCGGGGAGCTGTTTTTT. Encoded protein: CASSLGLANTGELFF.

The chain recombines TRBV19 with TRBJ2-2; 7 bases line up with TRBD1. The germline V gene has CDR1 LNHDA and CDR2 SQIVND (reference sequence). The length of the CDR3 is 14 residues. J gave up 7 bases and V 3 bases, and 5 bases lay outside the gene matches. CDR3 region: CASSIDRDSGELFF. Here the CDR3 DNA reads TGTGCCAGTAGTATCGACAGGGATAGCGGGGAGCTGTTTTTT.

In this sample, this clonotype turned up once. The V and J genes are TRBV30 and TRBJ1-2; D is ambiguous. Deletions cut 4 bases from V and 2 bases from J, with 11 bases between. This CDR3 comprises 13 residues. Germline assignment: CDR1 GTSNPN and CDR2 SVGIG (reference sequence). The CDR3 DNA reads TGTGCCTGGACGATCGGATCGAACTATGGCTACACCTTC. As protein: CAWTIGSNYGYTF.

In DNA form, the CDR3 reads TGTGCCAGCAGTAACGGACGGGGAGCGGAGACCCAGTACTTC. Its protein is CASSNGRGAETQYF. The V gene is TRBV28, the J gene TRBJ2-5, with D perhaps TRBD2 (5 bases). CDR1 is MDHEN, CDR2 SYDVKM, per germline. V lost 5 bases and J 5 bases, leaving 15 bases between the germline ends. The CDR3 contains 14 residues.

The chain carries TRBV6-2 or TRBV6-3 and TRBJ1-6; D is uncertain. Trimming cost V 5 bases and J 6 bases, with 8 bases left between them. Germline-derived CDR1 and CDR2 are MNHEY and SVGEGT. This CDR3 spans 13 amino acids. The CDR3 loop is CASSPPGNSPLHF. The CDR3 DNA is TGTGCCAGCAGTCCACCTGGTAATTCACCCCTCCACTTT.

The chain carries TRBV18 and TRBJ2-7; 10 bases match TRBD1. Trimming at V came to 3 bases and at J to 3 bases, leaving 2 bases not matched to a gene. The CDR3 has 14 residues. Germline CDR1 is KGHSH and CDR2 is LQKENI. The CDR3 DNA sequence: TGTGCCAGCTCACCCGGGACAGGGGACTACGAGCAGTACTTC. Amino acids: CASSPGTGDYEQYF.

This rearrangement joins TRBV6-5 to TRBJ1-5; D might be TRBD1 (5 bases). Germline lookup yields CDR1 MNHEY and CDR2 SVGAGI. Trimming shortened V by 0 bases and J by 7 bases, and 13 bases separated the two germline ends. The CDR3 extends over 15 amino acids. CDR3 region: CASSYSIGAGQPQHF. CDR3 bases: TGTGCCAGCAGTTACTCGATCGGGGCTGGGCAGCCCCAGCATTTT.